A single sample gave rise to the 26 T cell receptor beta chains below, sequenced in a study of Graves' ophthalmopathy and Graves' hyperthyroidism. Amplification of the TCR beta CDR3 regions used RNA transcripts (as template). Second-round multiplex PCR followed a first-round RT-PCR using HTBI primers. TCRdb redid the calling of the multiplex PCR reads with MiXCR, one entry per CDR3 protein. In the table there are 220,000 or so distinct CDR3 sequences, roughly a fifth of which are singletons. The specimen was peripheral blood. These TCRs come from a woman between 50 and 59 years old with Graves' ophthalmopathy.

The table lists this clonotype with many counts. The chain links TRBV13 to TRBJ2-2; TRBD2 aligns across 12 bases. Germline CDR1 and CDR2: PRHDT and FYEKMQ (reference sequence). V dropped 5 bases and J dropped 10; count of bases not matched to a gene: 8. CDR3 length equals 15 residues. The CDR3 spells CASSRTSGDLKELFF. Written as DNA, the CDR3 is TGTGCCAGCAGCCGGACTAGCGGGGATCTGAAGGAGCTGTTTTTT.

This clonotype was observed many times. This chain connects TRBV6-6 to TRBJ2-7; 8 bases align to TRBD1. Unmatched junction bases numbered 7, after V lost 10 bases and J lost 5 bases. CDR3 length equals 12 residues. CDR1 and CDR2 (germline): MNHNY, SVGAGI (reference sequence). The CDR3 reads CATSRDRNEQYF. In nucleotides, the CDR3 is TGTGCCACCAGCCGGGACAGGAACGAGCAGTACTTC.

This clonotype has ten or more counts. The chain is built from TRBV6-1 and TRBJ2-5; the D is unclear. The CDR3 runs to 15 residues. Germline CDR1 reads MNHNS; CDR2 reads SASEGT. V was pared by 6 bases and J by 2 bases, with 16 bases between. The CDR3 sequence is CASSQVLGRQETQYF. The CDR3 DNA sequence: TGTGCCAGCAGCCAAGTACTGGGAAGGCAAGAGACCCAGTACTTC.

This clonotype was counted ten times or more. The chain employs TRBV29-1 and TRBJ2-7; TRBD1 matches 8 bases. The CDR3 runs to 12 residues. Germline values: CDR1 SQVTM, CDR2 ANQGSEA. V gave up 7 bases and J gave up 3 bases; unmatched junction bases: 5. CDR3 coding DNA: TGCAGCGCCGGGACAGGAATCTACGAGCAGTACTTC. Protein sequence: CSAGTGIYEQYF.

This clonotype has a count of ten or more. Because the CDR3 is missing its conserved closing phenylalanine or tryptophan, this is likely a read error. This chain uses TRBV7-3 with TRBJ2-5; TRBD2 agrees at 8 bases. V lost 3 bases and J lost 5; bases outside the gene matches: 8. The CDR3 runs 15 residues. Germline V CDR1 and CDR2: SGHTA, FQGTGA. CDR3 amino acids: CASSFRAGGGETQYL. CDR3 nucleotide sequence: TGTGCCAGCAGCTTTCGGGCGGGAGGTGGCGAGACCCAGTACCTC.

This clonotype was seen many times. The chain links TRBV19 to TRBJ1-5; D perhaps matches TRBD1 (5 bases). The CDR3 loop spans 14 amino acids. V shed 8 bases and J shed 5 bases, with 16 bases lying between them. CDR1 is LNHDA, CDR2 SQIVND, per germline (reference sequence). The CDR3 DNA reads as TGTGCCAGTCAAAGTGGGGGTGGATATCAGCCCCAGCATTTT. This sequence encodes CASQSGGGYQPQHF.

This clonotype occurred many times. The chain links TRBV7-8 to TRBJ1-2; unclear D gene. The CDR3 sequence is 12 residues long. Deletions cut 1 base from V and 6 bases from J, with 6 bases between. Germline-derived CDR1 and CDR2 are SGHVS and FQNEAQ. Here the CDR3 reads CASSLEGHGYTF. CDR3 sequence (DNA): TGTGCCAGCAGCTTAGAGGGCCATGGCTACACCTTC.

This clonotype was picked up many times. This rearrangement joins TRBV19 to TRBJ1-2, with D hard to call. The CDR3 runs to 14 residues. Germline values: CDR1 LNHDA, CDR2 SQIVND (reference sequence). V lost 6 bases and J 2 bases, leaving 13 bases between the germline ends. The CDR3 reads CASSILGRNYGYTF. In DNA, the CDR3 is TGTGCCAGTAGCATCCTCGGTCGGAACTATGGCTACACCTTC.

This clonotype was counted ten times or more. The chain employs TRBV29-1 and TRBJ2-7; 8 bases fit TRBD2. The junction had 6 bases not matched to a gene; V was cut back by 2 bases and J by 6 bases. The CDR3 runs to 13 residues. CDR1 is SQVTM, CDR2 ANQGSEA, per germline. DNA of the CDR3: TGCAGCGTTGAACCAGCGGGAGCCCCCGAGCAGTACTTC. Its protein product is CSVEPAGAPEQYF.

This clonotype was seen repeatedly, ten times or more. V usage is TRBV20-1 and J usage is TRBJ2-7; D is perhaps TRBD2 (5 bases). CDR3 length: 13 residues. Trimming removed 6 bases from V and 4 bases from J, with 16 bases in between. CDR1 is DFQATT, CDR2 SNEGSKA, per germline (reference sequence). As DNA, the CDR3 is TGCAGTGCCCAGGAGGACGGAAAATACGAGCAGTACTTC. Its translation is CSAQEDGKYEQYF.

This clonotype was recorded many times. The chain's CDR3 is CASRTLTDTEAFF. The CDR3 bases are TGTGCCAGCAGAACTCTTACGGACACTGAAGCTTTCTTT. V and J are TRBV6-1 and TRBJ1-1; no definite D call. Germline V gives CDR1 MNHNS, CDR2 SASEGT. This CDR3 contains 13 residues. V lost 6 bases, J lost 3 bases, and 11 bases lay in between.

This clonotype appeared many times. The genes are TRBV12-5 and TRBJ2-4; D call uncertain. Germline V gene sequence: CDR1 LGHNT, CDR2 FRNRAP. Trimming pared 2 bases from V and 0 bases from J, leaving 14 bases between. This CDR3 region has 17 residues. The CDR3 DNA is TGTGCTAGTGGTTTGATTGGAGATTCACTAGCCAAAAACATTCAGTACTTC. This translates into CASGLIGDSLAKNIQYF.

This clonotype was detected only a few times. The rearrangement uses TRBV5-1 and TRBJ2-5; no clear D gene. V was shortened by 1 base and J by 5 bases, with 12 bases between the two germline ends. The CDR3 loop spans 14 amino acids. The germline CDR1 and CDR2 sequences are SGHRS and YFSETQ. The CDR3 protein is CASSLLSQEETQYF. CDR3 DNA: TGCGCCAGCAGCTTGCTGAGTCAGGAGGAGACCCAGTACTTC.

This clonotype was observed many times. The chain combines TRBV20-1 with TRBJ2-4; 9 positions agree with TRBD1. Germline V gene data show CDR1 as DFQATT and CDR2 as SNEGSKA (reference sequence). CDR3 length equals 17 residues. J gave up 1 base and V 0 bases, and 7 bases lay outside the gene matches. The CDR3 DNA sequence: TGCAGTGCTAGAGACCCCAGACAGGGGGGTGCCAAAAACATTCAGTACTTC. It encodes CSARDPRQGGAKNIQYF.

This clonotype came up many times. J is TRBJ2-7 and V is TRBV19; D perhaps matches TRBD1 (5 bases). The CDR3 length is 14 residues. Trimming pared 5 bases from V and 1 base from J, leaving 12 bases between. The germline CDR1 and CDR2 sequences are LNHDA and SQIVND (reference sequence). In nucleotides, the CDR3 is TGTGCCAGTAGTCCGGGCCCAGGGTCCTACGAGCAGTACTTC. Translated, it gives CASSPGPGSYEQYF.

This clonotype was counted ten times or more. This chain links TRBV4-1 with TRBJ2-2; tentatively, D is TRBD2 (5 bases). The V and J ends lost 6 bases and 3 bases respectively, with 23 bases between them. Per the germline V gene, CDR1 is MGHRA and CDR2 is YSYEKL. This CDR3 spans 18 amino acids. In nucleotides, the CDR3 is TGCGCCAGCAGTAAGTCACGAACAGCACGACTATACACCGGGGAGCTGTTTTTT. This translates into CASSKSRTARLYTGELFF.

The CDR3 is CASSLAFPGQSHSGAYYEQYF. The CDR3 bases are TGTGCCAGCAGCTTAGCCTTTCCGGGACAGAGCCACTCCGGGGCCTACTACGAGCAGTACTTC. V is TRBV11-1 and J is TRBJ2-7, with 7 bases matching TRBD1. With V trimmed by 0 bases and J by 3 bases, 23 bases remained unmatched. The CDR3 contains 21 residues. Germline V CDR1 and CDR2: SGHAT, FQDESV (reference sequence).

This clonotype was picked up many times. The V gene is TRBV7-9, the J gene TRBJ2-7, with 10 bases lining up with TRBD2. CDR3 length: 15 amino acids. Germline-derived CDR1 and CDR2 are SEHNR and FQNEAQ (reference sequence). The V segment lost 7 bases and the J segment 6 bases; nucleotides outside the gene matches: 12. The CDR3 sequence: CASKPQAGGPGEQYF. The DNA of the CDR3 is TGTGCCAGCAAACCACAAGCGGGAGGGCCGGGCGAGCAGTACTTC.

The genes are TRBV12-3 or TRBV12-4 and TRBJ1-2, with D unclear. V lost 3 bases and J lost 4, with 12 bases in between. The CDR3 totals 14 residues. The CDR3 DNA sequence: TGTGCCAGCAGTTTGAGGGTTTCTGGCTATGGCTACACCTTC. Amino acid sequence: CASSLRVSGYGYTF.

This clonotype was detected many times. The chain recombines TRBV4-1 with TRBJ2-7, with TRBD2 as a possible D gene (6 bases). Trimming cost V 4 bases and J 4 bases, with 14 bases left between them. There are 14 residues in the CDR3. The germline V gene encodes CDR1 MGHRA and CDR2 YSYEKL. The CDR3 loop reads CASSLRDSLYEQYF. The CDR3 DNA sequence: TGCGCCAGCAGCCTCCGGGACTCTTTGTACGAGCAGTACTTC.

This clonotype was recorded many times. The CDR3 DNA reads TGTGCCAGCAGTGATAGTTACATCCCTCAGCCCCAGCATTTT. This translates into CASSDSYIPQPQHF. The genes are TRBV2 and TRBJ1-5; no definite D call. Germline CDR1 SNHLY, CDR2 FYNNEI. This CDR3 has 14 residues. V lost 3 bases and J 6 bases, leaving 12 bases between the germline ends.

This clonotype was seen repeatedly, ten times or more. The CDR3 does not close with the conserved phenylalanine or tryptophan, likely indicating a read error. The J gene is TRBJ2-5, the V gene TRBV24-1; 7 bases are shared with TRBD2. The CDR3 extends over 16 amino acids. CDR1 and CDR2 from the germline V gene are KGHDR and SFDVKD. Trimming at V came to 4 bases and at J to 2 bases, leaving 9 bases not matched to a gene. CDR3 loop: CATSEGGLQIQETQYL. For the CDR3, the DNA is TGTGCCACCAGTGAGGGAGGGCTCCAGATACAAGAGACCCAGTACCTC.

Many counts were recorded for this clonotype. This chain's CDR3 is CASSVTGPAGELFF. In nucleotides, the CDR3 is TGTGCCAGCAGTGTGACAGGTCCGGCCGGGGAGCTGTTTTTT. This chain joins TRBV12-3 or TRBV12-4 and TRBJ2-2; tentatively, D is TRBD1 (6 bases). The V end lost 5 bases, the J end lost 6 bases, and 13 bases lay between the germline ends. This CDR3 contains 14 residues.

This clonotype was counted at least ten times. CDR3 DNA sequence: TGCAGTGCTAGAGGACTAGCGGGTTCCGCGAACACCGGGGAGCTGTTTTTT. It specifies CSARGLAGSANTGELFF. The rearrangement links TRBV20-1 to TRBJ2-2; TRBD2 agrees at 10 bases. The length of the CDR3 is 17 residues. V was clipped by 1 base and J by 0 bases; unmatched bases: 5. Germline CDR1 reads DFQATT; CDR2 reads SNEGSKA (reference sequence).

Concerning this clonotype itself: It is likely a read error, because the conserved phenylalanine at the end of the CDR3 is missing. The genes are TRBV30 and TRBJ1-1; D is ambiguous. There are 13 residues in the CDR3. The germline gives CDR1 GTSNPN, CDR2 SVGIG (reference sequence). V was shortened by 0 bases and J by 0 bases, with 5 bases between the two germline ends. CDR3 in amino acids: CAWSVAMNTEAFL. CDR3 bases: TGTGCCTGGAGTGTAGCGATGAACACTGAAGCTTTCCTT.

The chain is built from TRBV6-1 and TRBJ1-5; 10 nucleotides agree with TRBD1. The CDR3 is made up of 16 amino acids. Germline CDR1 is MNHNS and CDR2 is SASEGT. The J segment lost 4 bases and the V segment lost 4 bases, leaving 7 bases of the junction unmatched. For the CDR3, the DNA is TGTGCCAGCAGTGGACAGGGACAGGGGATGAATCAGCCCCAGCATTTT. Protein: CASSGQGQGMNQPQHF.